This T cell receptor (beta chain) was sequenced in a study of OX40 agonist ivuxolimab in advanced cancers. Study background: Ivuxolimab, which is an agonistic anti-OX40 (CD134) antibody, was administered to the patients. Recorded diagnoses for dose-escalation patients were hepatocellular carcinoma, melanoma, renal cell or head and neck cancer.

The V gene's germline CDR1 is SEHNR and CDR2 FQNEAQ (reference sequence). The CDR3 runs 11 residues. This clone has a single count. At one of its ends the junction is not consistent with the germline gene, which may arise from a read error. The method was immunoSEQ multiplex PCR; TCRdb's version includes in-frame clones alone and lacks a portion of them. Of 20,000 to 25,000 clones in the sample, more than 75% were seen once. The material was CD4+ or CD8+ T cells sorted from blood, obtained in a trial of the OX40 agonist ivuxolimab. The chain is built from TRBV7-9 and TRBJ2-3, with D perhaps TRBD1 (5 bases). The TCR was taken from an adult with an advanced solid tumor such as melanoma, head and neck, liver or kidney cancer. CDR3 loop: CASSLSQPQGF. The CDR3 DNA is TGTGCCAGCAGCTTAAGCCAACCTCAGGGTTTT.